The entry below describes one TCR beta chain. The target antigen is unknown. The entry originates in a study of T cells after posttransplantation cyclophosphamide. Findings and limits, study-wide: Recipient CMV seropositivity and CMV reactivation strongly tracked TRB clonality. Blood and skin or GI T cell repertoires showed limited TRB overlap.

The CDR3 sequence is 13 residues long. Germline assignment: CDR1 MGHDK and CDR2 SYGVNS. V shed 6 bases and J 5 bases; nucleotides not matched to a gene: 7. TCRdb's copy holds only in-frame clones and misses some; the assay was immunoSEQ multiplex PCR. The repertoire holds some 4,300 clones, over 70% seen once, with around half in the top ten. Control samples came 1 year after myeloablative marrow transplants with methotrexate plus calcineurin inhibitor. The source of this sequence is a female patient in her fifties who received an allogeneic stem cell transplant from an unrelated donor, was CMV-positive, and had acute and chronic GVHD. Some T cells may have come from the graft donor. This chain uses TRBV25-1 with TRBJ2-7; 7 bases are shared with TRBD1. This specimen was PBMCs, taken 300 to 330 days after allogeneic stem cell transplant with calcineurin inhibitor and methotrexate. The CDR3 protein is CASRATGNHEQYF. The CDR3 DNA sequence: TGTGCCAGCAGAGCGACAGGGAACCACGAGCAGTACTTC.